This paragraph covers one T cell receptor beta chain sequence. TCRdb keeps only in-frame clones here, not all; method: immunoSEQ multiplex PCR. The sample yields about 59,000 clones, about 93% seen once. These data are taken from a study of T cell changes during pregnancy in multiple sclerosis. Between the trimmed V and J ends, which lost 6 bases and 3 bases, there was a span of 18 bases. Germline CDR1 reads MDHEN; CDR2 reads SYDVKM. This CDR3 has 16 amino acids. This receptor was obtained from a female donor with multiple sclerosis, enrolled in a pregnancy study. The chain recombines TRBV28 with TRBJ1-5; no clear D. The source material was CD8+ T cells from peripheral blood mononuclear cells, sampled in the third trimester of pregnancy. DNA of the CDR3: TGTGCCAGCAGCCCAAGGTGGATGGACTACAATCAGCCCCAGCATTTT. This translates into CASSPRWMDYNQPQHF.